These 2 T cell receptor beta chains were all obtained from the same sample, sequenced in a study of breast tumors, draining lymph nodes, adjacent tissues. TCRdb re-called the multiplex PCR reads through MiXCR, storing one row per CDR3 protein. Among some 65,000 distinct CDR3 sequences listed, less than 50% were seen once. The sequencing input was breast tumor tissue. The receptors come from a female donor with breast cancer. Some clones in this sample may be carry-over from other donors' samples.

Remarks on this clonotype: Because the CDR3 is missing its conserved closing phenylalanine or tryptophan, this is likely a read error. It is unclear where the CDR3 begins or ends on the DNA, so no DNA is shown, and the CDR3 is as TCRdb lists it. The V call is TRBV7-3, the J call TRBJ2-1. The V gene's germline CDR1 is SGHTA and CDR2 FQGTGA. The CDR3 comprises 14 residues, both ends counted. The CDR3 loop is CASSLAGEWNEQLS.

This clonotype was recorded many times. Here the CDR3 DNA reads TGTGCCAGCAGCGACAGGGGAGAGACCCAGTACTTC. It encodes CASSDRGETQYF. The rearrangement joins TRBV7-2 to TRBJ2-5, with 8 nucleotides matching TRBD1. Germline assignment: CDR1 SGHTA and CDR2 FQGNSA. This CDR3 is built from 12 residues. V shed 5 bases and J 4 bases; nucleotides not matched to a gene: 0. Supplemented by reference TRBV7-2 and TRBJ2-5, the full variable domain reads GAGVSQSPSNKVTEKGKDVELRCDPISGHTALYWYRQSLGQGLEFLIYFQGNSAPDKSGLPSDRFSAERTGGSVSTLTIQRTQQEDSAVYLCASSDRGETQYFGPGTRLLVL.